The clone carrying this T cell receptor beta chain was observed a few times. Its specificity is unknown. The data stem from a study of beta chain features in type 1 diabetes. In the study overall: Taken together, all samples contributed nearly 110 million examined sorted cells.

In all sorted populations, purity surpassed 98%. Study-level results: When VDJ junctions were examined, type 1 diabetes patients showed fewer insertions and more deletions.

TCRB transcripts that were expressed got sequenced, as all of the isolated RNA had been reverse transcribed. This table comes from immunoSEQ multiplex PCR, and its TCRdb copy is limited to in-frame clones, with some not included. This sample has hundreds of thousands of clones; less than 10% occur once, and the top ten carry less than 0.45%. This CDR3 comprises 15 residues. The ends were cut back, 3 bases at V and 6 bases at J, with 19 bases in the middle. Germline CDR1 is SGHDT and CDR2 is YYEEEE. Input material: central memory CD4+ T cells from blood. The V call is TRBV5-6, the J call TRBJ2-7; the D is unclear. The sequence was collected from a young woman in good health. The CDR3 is CASSSRATRRPEQYF. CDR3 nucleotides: TGTGCCAGCAGCTCCCGGGCCACCAGACGCCCCGAGCAGTACTTC. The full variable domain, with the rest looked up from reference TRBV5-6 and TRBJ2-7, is DAGVTQSPTHLIKTRGQQVTLRCSPKSGHDTVSWYQQALGQGPQFIFQYYEEEERQRGNFPDRFSGHQFPNYSSELNVNALLLGDSALYLCASSSRATRRPEQYFGPGTRLTVT.